Listed below are T cell receptor beta chains from one sample, sequenced in a study of beta chain features in type 1 diabetes. Some clones are missing from TCRdb's copy, which holds only in-frame ones; the method was immunoSEQ multiplex PCR. The data show about 160,000 clones, with 6.5% to 8.5% seen just once and under 0.65% held by the top ten. Input material: central memory CD4+ T cells from blood. These receptors all come from a woman between 18 and 29 years old with type 1 diabetes. Each CDR3 is given without its conserved first and last residue. A D gene is named only where the DNA matches it firmly.

ASSPDGTWEQY	TRBV18	TRBJ2-7	.
ASSSRTGRNGYT	TRBV7-9	TRBJ1-2	TRBD1
ASSARLAGVTDTQY	TRBV5-1	TRBJ2-3	TRBD2
AWRWLTGDINSPLH	TRBV30	TRBJ1-6	TRBD1
ASSLGQGTLETQY	TRBV7-9	TRBJ2-5	TRBD1
ASSSQGGVDTQY	TRBV7-9	TRBJ2-3	.
ASSQDRGTEVSFGYT	TRBV4-3	TRBJ1-2	TRBD1
ASTEGGKNCF	TRBV21-1	TRBJ1-4	.
AWSVSRGYGYT	TRBV30	TRBJ1-2	.
ASSFNRALRGETQY	TRBV7-2	TRBJ2-5	.
ASSQERSNEQF	TRBV4-3	TRBJ2-1	.
ASKTSFGANVLT	TRBV2	TRBJ2-6	TRBD2
AWKRWTGITDTQY	TRBV30	TRBJ2-3	TRBD1
ASSSTGGETNYGYT	TRBV5-1	TRBJ1-2	.
ASSSQGVHEQY	TRBV7-6	TRBJ2-7	TRBD1
ASSFKTEEKLF	TRBV7-2	TRBJ1-4	.
ASMVQGAYEQY	TRBV2	TRBJ2-7	TRBD1
ASCRSQETQY	TRBV28	TRBJ2-5	.
ASSPRTGMEPLH	TRBV27	TRBJ1-6	TRBD1
SVEGGPSNYGYT	TRBV29-1	TRBJ1-2	.
ASSPSRGEQY	TRBV14	TRBJ2-7	TRBD1
SVVLAGDTQY	TRBV29-1	TRBJ2-3	TRBD2
ASSLQGGGLGRPLH	TRBV7-2	TRBJ1-6	.
ASSTVGPGEY	TRBV7-9	TRBJ2-7	.
ASSASGTGSYNEQF	TRBV2	TRBJ2-1	TRBD1
ASSVSRGDQGDTQY	TRBV2	TRBJ2-3	TRBD2
ASSLAGRAPTGELF	TRBV5-4	TRBJ2-2	.
ASSYGPDSSEALH	TRBV6-5	TRBJ1-6	.
ASSARGADSGNTIY	TRBV6-1	TRBJ1-3	.
ASSQEGQGRGYT	TRBV4-1	TRBJ1-2	TRBD1
SVEDSNQETQY	TRBV29-1	TRBJ2-5	.
ASSPGRTGREKLF	TRBV4-3	TRBJ1-4	TRBD1
ASSLDRNYGYT	TRBV6-5	TRBJ1-2	.
ASSPPGLAGANEQF	TRBV5-1	TRBJ2-1	TRBD2
SVGGGQGGNEQF	TRBV29-1	TRBJ2-1	TRBD1
ASSSRLAGNQETQY	TRBV7-6	TRBJ2-5	TRBD2
ASSPWQGATDTQY	TRBV7-2	TRBJ2-3	.
ASTGGAEETQY	TRBV5-4	TRBJ2-5	TRBD2
ASSQDEDEQY	TRBV5-1	TRBJ2-7	.
SGYGSAGVYNEQF	TRBV29-1	TRBJ2-1	TRBD2
SVGTGTYEQY	TRBV29-1	TRBJ2-7	TRBD1
ASSPGTRGTNTEAF	TRBV18	TRBJ1-1	.
ASSLGGPGTYEQY	TRBV5-1	TRBJ2-7	.
ASSLWRGGQHSNQPQH	TRBV28	TRBJ1-5	.
ASSVDGGLVPPNEQF	TRBV9	TRBJ2-1	TRBD2
ASSPERGNQPQH	TRBV7-2	TRBJ1-5	.
ASSQPASGSYDEQF	TRBV14	TRBJ2-1	TRBD2
ASRTSEYNEQF	TRBV5-1	TRBJ2-1	TRBD2
AITPSGAGANVLT	TRBV10-3	TRBJ2-6	.
ASRSQATEAF	TRBV6-5	TRBJ1-1	.
ASTRVSQPQH	TRBV28	TRBJ1-5	.
ASSLGGQLGAQY	TRBV11-2	TRBJ2-5	TRBD1
ASSLSSTDTQY	TRBV7-9	TRBJ2-3	.
ASSYSYSTDTQY	TRBV10-3	TRBJ2-3	.
ASSSDHETQY	TRBV5-1	TRBJ2-5	.
ASSPAGRERHEQF	TRBV7-3	TRBJ2-1	.
ASSYSQGPVGYT	TRBV5-8	TRBJ1-2	.
ASSPTTSRRSYNEQF	TRBV18	TRBJ2-1	TRBD2
SANRGNTIY	TRBV20-1	TRBJ1-3	.
ASSLTFQRGSYEQY	TRBV7-6	TRBJ2-7	TRBD2